The subject of this entry is one T cell receptor (beta chain). What it recognizes is unknown. These data belong to a study of T cells after posttransplantation cyclophosphamide. Whole-study results and caveats: Recipient CMV seropositivity and CMV reactivation strongly tracked TRB clonality. Later blood repertoires were often dominated by clones from the donor CD8+ memory compartment. Tissue-infiltrating T cells from skin or gut overlapped little with blood T cells.

The method was immunoSEQ multiplex PCR; TCRdb's version includes in-frame clones alone and lacks a portion of them. The sample shows about 16,000 clones, approximately 94% of them seen only once. Trimming removed 6 bases from V and 2 bases from J, with 14 bases in between. Germline V gene lookup returns CDR1 MNHNY and CDR2 SVGAGI (reference sequence). The CDR3 length is 15 residues. The naive gate required viable CD3+CD4+ or CD3+CD8+ cells with CCR7+CD45RA+CD45RO-CD95-CD27+CD28+ phenotype. The TCR was taken from a woman between 50 and 59 years old in good health and a related stem cell transplant donor. This sequence joins TRBV6-6 and TRBJ1-5, with unresolved D. Specimen: naive CD4+ T cells sorted from blood. The CDR3 nucleotides read TGTGCCAGCAGGCACACACCGTCTGGCAATCAGCCCCAGCATTTT. Its translation is CASRHTPSGNQPQHF.